Below are 30 T cell receptor beta chains sequenced from a single sample in a study of human T cells and chemical hapten exposure. Regarding time point: pre-sensitization, week 0. Described treatment: therapeutic diphenylcyclopropenone sensitization with weekly scalp DPC. Someone pulled total RNA out of unfractionated whole blood. TCRdb reanalysed the RACE reads using MiXCR and keeps one entry per CDR3 protein. Among approximately 32,000 distinct CDR3 sequences listed, less than 15% were seen once. The sequencing used whole blood, collected in connection with sensitization to the hapten diphenylcyclopropenone (DPC). The receptors stem from a woman between 40 and 50 years old with alopecia areata. Some clones in this sample may be carry-over from other donors' samples.

A word on this clonotype: The CDR3 ends on some other residue instead of the conserved phenylalanine or tryptophan, so this is likely a read error. The chain is built from TRBV7-9 and TRBJ2-7; D gene ambiguous. The length of the CDR3 is 14 residues. V gave up 4 bases and J gave up 0 bases, with 10 bases separating them. Germline CDR1 and CDR2: SEHNR and FQNEAQ (reference sequence). The CDR3 DNA reads as TGTGCCAGCAGCTCGCAGACTTACTCCTACGAGCAGTACTAC. It is translated as CASSSQTYSYEQYY.

V gene TRBV28 combines with J gene TRBJ2-5, with 13 bases fitting TRBD2. The germline V gene encodes CDR1 MDHEN and CDR2 SYDVKM. J lost 3 bases, V lost 4 bases, and 5 bases had no gene match. This CDR3 is built from 16 residues. The CDR3 nucleotides are TGTGCCAGCAGTTCTACTAGCGGGGGGGTGAAAGAGACCCAGTACTTC. Translating it yields CASSSTSGGVKETQYF.

The chain employs TRBV9 and TRBJ1-5; unclear D gene. The CDR3 loop spans 14 amino acids. V was pared by 0 bases and J by 6 bases, with 10 bases between. Germline V gene data show CDR1 as SGDLS and CDR2 as YYNGEE. Here the CDR3 reads CASSVGTGSQPQHF. In nucleotides, the CDR3 is TGTGCCAGCAGCGTAGGGACCGGTAGTCAGCCCCAGCATTTT.

The V gene is TRBV7-2, the J gene TRBJ1-4; D call uncertain. CDR1 is SGHTA and CDR2 is FQGNSA in the germline V gene. Trimming shortened V by 2 bases and J by 8 bases, and 9 bases separated the two germline ends. This CDR3 contains 13 residues. The CDR3 bases are TGTGCCAGCAGCTTACAAGGGCGGGAAAAACTGTTTTTT. Amino acids: CASSLQGREKLFF.

This clonotype was observed a handful of times. This chain joins TRBV20-1 and TRBJ2-1, with TRBD2 identical over 9 bases. Germline CDR1 is DFQATT and CDR2 is SNEGSKA (reference sequence). J was trimmed by 3 bases and V by 6 bases; bases with no gene match: 12. The CDR3 extends over 16 amino acids. The DNA of the CDR3 is TGCAGTGCCACCAATAGCGGGAGCCGTATCTACAATGAGCAGTTCTTC. Translating gives CSATNSGSRIYNEQFF.

This clonotype was observed many times. CDR3 amino acids: CASSQDLASGLDTQYF. In DNA, the CDR3 is TGTGCCAGCAGCCAAGATCTGGCTAGCGGATTAGATACGCAGTATTTT. This chain connects TRBV3-1 to TRBJ2-3; 7 bases match TRBD2. Trimming at V came to 0 bases and at J to 5 bases, leaving 8 bases not matched to a gene. The CDR3 extends over 16 amino acids. Germline V lookup: CDR1 LGHDT, CDR2 YNNKEL (reference sequence).

This clonotype was detected a few times. The CDR3 loop is CASSLASEYEQYF. The CDR3 bases are TGTGCCAGCAGCTTAGCTAGCGAGTACGAGCAGTACTTC. The V and J genes are TRBV7-3 and TRBJ2-7; maybe TRBD2 (6 bases). Trimming stripped 2 bases from V and 4 bases from J, with 9 bases between. The CDR3 sequence is 13 residues long. Germline V gene sequence: CDR1 SGHTA, CDR2 FQGTGA.

This clonotype has more than one count but fewer than ten. The CDR3 is CAISHVTGSYEQYF. The DNA for the CDR3 is TGTGCCATCAGCCACGTGACAGGCTCCTACGAGCAGTACTTC. V gene TRBV10-3 combines with J gene TRBJ2-7; D perhaps matches TRBD1 (6 bases). The germline CDR1 and CDR2 sequences are ENHRY and SYGVKD. This CDR3 has 14 amino acids. V lost 6 bases, J lost 0 bases, and 12 bases lay in between.

The rearrangement joins TRBV28 to TRBJ2-7, with TRBD2 matching over 11 bases. The CDR3 is made up of 12 amino acids. CDR1 and CDR2 from the germline V gene are MDHEN and SYDVKM. V trimming: 6 bases; J trimming: 13 bases; junction bases outside the gene matches: 8. DNA for the CDR3: TGTGCCAGCAGCTTGCTAGCGGGGGGACTCTACTTC. Translation gives CASSLLAGGLYF.

The rearrangement links TRBV18 to TRBJ1-2, with TRBD1 matching over 10 bases. The J segment lost 4 bases and the V segment lost 0 bases, leaving 2 bases of the junction unmatched. The CDR3 is made up of 15 amino acids. The germline V gene has CDR1 KGHSH and CDR2 LQKENI. The CDR3 DNA follows: TGTGCCAGCTCACCACCGGGACAGGGGAGCTATGGCTACACCTTC. This gives the protein CASSPPGQGSYGYTF. Drawing the rest from reference TRBV18 and TRBJ1-2, the complete variable domain is NAGVMQNPRHLVRRRGQEARLRCSPMKGHSHVYWYRQLPEEGLKFMVYLQKENIIDESGMPKERFSAEFPKEGPSILRIQQVVRGDSAAYFCASSPPGQGSYGYTFGSGTRLTVV.

This clonotype was picked up many times. The chain joins TRBV19 to TRBJ2-2; 16 nucleotides line up with TRBD2. The CDR3 has 19 amino acids. V dropped 4 bases and J dropped 6; count of bases not matched to a gene: 11. CDR1 and CDR2 (germline): LNHDA, SQIVND (reference sequence). This CDR3 reads CASSTDPGLAGGPAGELFF. CDR3 DNA: TGTGCCAGTAGTACCGACCCGGGACTAGCGGGGGGGCCGGCCGGGGAGCTGTTTTTT.

This clonotype was recorded many times. The chain combines TRBV9 with TRBJ2-7; 14 bases line up with TRBD2. CDR3 length: 15 amino acids. V shed 4 bases, J shed 3 bases, and the junction held 3 bases outside the gene matches. In germline, CDR1 is SGDLS, CDR2 YYNGEE. The CDR3 reads CASSLGLAGDYEQYF. DNA for the CDR3: TGTGCCAGCAGCTTGGGACTAGCGGGGGACTACGAGCAGTACTTC. Based on the CDR3 plus reference TRBV9 and TRBJ2-7, the full variable domain is DSGVTQTPKHLITATGQRVTLRCSPRSGDLSVYWYQQSLDQGLQFLIQYYNGEERAKGNILERFSAQQFPDLHSELNLSSLELGDSALYFCASSLGLAGDYEQYFGPGTRLTVT.

This clonotype was recorded many times. CDR3 sequence: CAITQREQDEQYF. For the CDR3, the DNA is TGTGCCATCACGCAGCGGGAGCAGGACGAGCAGTACTTC. The chain uses TRBV10-3 and TRBJ2-7, with TRBD2 matching 8 bases. The CDR3 is made up of 13 amino acids. Germline V lookup: CDR1 ENHRY, CDR2 SYGVKD. V shed 7 bases, J shed 5 bases, and the junction held 7 bases outside the gene matches.

The chain couples TRBV18 to TRBJ1-1; D is uncertain. Deletions cut 2 bases from V and 10 bases from J, with 14 bases between. The V gene's germline CDR1 is KGHSH and CDR2 LQKENI. CDR3 size: 13 residues. The CDR3 is CASSPDETRGAFF. The CDR3 DNA reads TGTGCCAGCTCACCAGATGAGACAAGAGGAGCTTTCTTT.

This clonotype has at least ten counts. The chain has TRBV29-1 and TRBJ1-2; the match to TRBD1 covers 7 bases. Germline values: CDR1 SQVTM, CDR2 ANQGSEA. V was clipped by 4 bases and J by 2 bases; unmatched bases: 7. This CDR3 has 14 residues. The CDR3 sequence is CSVVEGGNNYGYTF. Written as DNA, the CDR3 is TGCAGCGTTGTGGAAGGGGGCAACAACTATGGCTACACCTTC.

This clonotype was counted between two and nine times. V usage is TRBV27 and J usage is TRBJ2-1; D is ambiguous. Deletions cut 10 bases from V and 0 bases from J, with 10 bases between. Germline assignment: CDR1 MNHEY and CDR2 SMNVEV (reference sequence). The CDR3 totals 13 residues. Written as DNA, the CDR3 is TGTGCCACCCTTTCCAGCTCCTACAATGAGCAGTTCTTC. Translation: CATLSSSYNEQFF.

Many counts were recorded for this clonotype. This chain connects TRBV30 to TRBJ1-3; tentatively, D is TRBD1 (5 bases). The CDR3 has 16 amino acids. V was clipped by 5 bases and J by 0 bases, with 17 bases between them. Germline assignment: CDR1 GTSNPN and CDR2 SVGIG (reference sequence). The CDR3, as DNA: TGTGCCTGGTCCAAAACGGGACCCCTCTCTGGAAACACCATATATTTT. It encodes CAWSKTGPLSGNTIYF.

The chain carries TRBV7-2 and TRBJ2-3; weak D call: TRBD1 (5 bases). The V gene's germline CDR1 is SGHTA and CDR2 FQGNSA. The V and J ends lost 1 base and 1 base respectively, with 9 bases between them. This CDR3 has 15 residues. The CDR3 loop is CASSLDPGRTDTQYF. The CDR3 region has the DNA TGTGCCAGCAGCTTAGATCCAGGGCGCACAGATACGCAGTATTTT.

This clonotype has a count of ten or more. The chain employs TRBV27 and TRBJ2-7, with D possibly TRBD1 on 7 matching bases. The CDR3 is 14 residues long. V shed 5 bases and J shed 3 bases, with 14 bases lying between them. CDR1 and CDR2 from the germline V gene are MNHEY and SMNVEV (reference sequence). In DNA form, the CDR3 reads TGTGCCAGCAGTCCCCAGGGGGGCGACTACGAGCAGTACTTC. This encodes CASSPQGGDYEQYF.

This clonotype was detected many times. V gene TRBV6-1 combines with J gene TRBJ2-5; the match to TRBD2 covers 12 bases. V gave up 6 bases and J gave up 6 bases; unmatched junction bases: 8. This CDR3 spans 15 amino acids. Germline V gives CDR1 MNHNS, CDR2 SASEGT. The CDR3 loop reads CASRLAGGGSQTQYF. The CDR3 DNA reads as TGTGCCAGCAGACTAGCGGGAGGAGGATCCCAGACCCAGTACTTC.

This clonotype was found many times. The chain has TRBV3-1 and TRBJ2-2; D ambiguous. Per the germline V gene, CDR1 is LGHDT and CDR2 is YNNKEL (reference sequence). This CDR3 region has 14 residues. V was shortened by 1 base and J by 4 bases, with 7 bases between the two germline ends. Here the CDR3 reads CASSQGVATGELFF. In DNA, the CDR3 is TGTGCCAGCAGCCAAGGAGTGGCCACCGGGGAGCTGTTTTTT. Using reference TRBV3-1 and TRBJ2-2 for the parts outside the CDR3, the full variable domain is DTAVSQTPKYLVTQMGNDKSIKCEQNLGHDTMYWYKQDSKKFLKIMFSYNNKELIINETVPNRFSPKSPDKAHLNLHINSLELGDSAVYFCASSQGVATGELFFGEGSRLTVL.

The CDR3 coding sequence is TGCAGCGTTGAAAGAGGAAACACCATATATTTT. It codes for CSVERGNTIYF. The chain combines TRBV29-1 with TRBJ1-3; D is unclear. The V gene's germline CDR1 is SQVTM and CDR2 ANQGSEA. Trimming took 2 bases from V and 4 from J, leaving 3 bases between them. CDR3 size: 11 residues. The variable domain in full, with the rest retrieved from reference TRBV29-1 and TRBJ1-3, is SAVISQKPSRDICQRGTSLTIQCQVDSQVTMMFWYRQQPGQSLTLIATANQGSEATYESGFVIDKFPISRPNLTFSTLTVSNMSPEDSSIYLCSVERGNTIYFGEGSWLTVV.

In this sample, this clonotype turned up many times. The chain has TRBV29-1 and TRBJ1-2, with D perhaps matching TRBD1 (6 bases). Germline CDR1 reads SQVTM; CDR2 reads ANQGSEA. This CDR3 contains 11 residues. Between the trimmed V and J ends, which lost 7 bases and 6 bases, there was a span of 12 bases. The CDR3 loop reads CSAQGSHGYTF. CDR3 in DNA: TGCAGCGCACAGGGTAGTCATGGCTACACCTTC.

This clonotype was counted many times. This chain uses TRBV2 with TRBJ2-5; perhaps TRBD1 as D (6 bases). Germline CDR1 and CDR2: SNHLY and FYNNEI. CDR3 length: 14 residues. Deletions cut 7 bases from V and 5 bases from J, with 17 bases between. The CDR3 sequence is CASILETGLETQYF. The CDR3 DNA reads TGTGCCAGCATCCTGGAGACAGGACTGGAGACCCAGTACTTC.

This clonotype was recorded at least ten times. The chain couples TRBV20-1 to TRBJ2-5; the match to TRBD1 covers 8 bases. Trimming at V came to 3 bases and at J to 5 bases, leaving 5 bases not matched to a gene. Germline CDR1 is DFQATT and CDR2 is SNEGSKA (reference sequence). This CDR3 comprises 13 residues. The CDR3 reads CSASDRGLETQYF. CDR3 bases: TGCAGTGCTAGCGACAGGGGTTTGGAGACCCAGTACTTC.

In this sample, this clonotype turned up a few times. This chain uses TRBV28 with TRBJ2-7, with D possibly matching TRBD2 (6 bases). The V end lost 2 bases, the J end lost 2 bases, and 13 bases lay between the germline ends. Germline lookup yields CDR1 MDHEN and CDR2 SYDVKM. The CDR3 contains 15 residues. The CDR3 nucleotides read TGTGCCAGCAGTTTAGGAGGGGTCCTCACCTACGAGCAGTACTTC. Encoded protein: CASSLGGVLTYEQYF.

The chain is built from TRBV7-3 and TRBJ2-2, with a possible D match to TRBD2 (6 bases). The CDR3 totals 16 residues. CDR1 is SGHTA and CDR2 is FQGTGA in the germline V gene. V lost 5 bases, J lost 1 base, and 14 bases lay in between. CDR3 amino acids: CASSPRRARNTGELFF. The CDR3 DNA reads TGTGCCAGCAGCCCCCGGAGGGCCCGGAACACCGGGGAGCTGTTTTTT.

This clonotype was picked up many times. J is TRBJ2-5 and V is TRBV7-2; the match to TRBD2 covers 14 bases. The J segment lost 5 bases and the V segment lost 5 bases, leaving 4 bases of the junction unmatched. The length of the CDR3 is 15 residues. The germline V gene has CDR1 SGHTA and CDR2 FQGNSA. The CDR3 is CASSGLAGGVETQYF. Written as DNA, the CDR3 is TGTGCCAGCAGCGGACTAGCGGGGGGCGTGGAGACCCAGTACTTC.

A few counts support this clonotype. This chain links TRBV2 with TRBJ1-1; D is perhaps TRBD1 (6 bases). V lost 7 bases and J 4 bases, leaving 19 bases between the germline ends. Germline lookup yields CDR1 SNHLY and CDR2 FYNNEI. CDR3 length: 15 amino acids. The CDR3 sequence is CASTLKGGGGTEAFF. The CDR3 region has the DNA TGTGCCAGCACCCTAAAAGGGGGAGGGGGCACTGAAGCTTTCTTT. The variable domain in full, with the rest retrieved from reference TRBV2 and TRBJ1-1, is EPEVTQTPSHQVTQMGQEVILRCVPISNHLYFYWYRQILGQKVEFLVSFYNNEISEKSEIFDDQFSVERPDGSNFTLKIRSTKLEDSAMYFCASTLKGGGGTEAFFGQGTRLTVV.

There are a few counts of this clonotype. The J gene is TRBJ2-1, the V gene TRBV10-3; 8 positions agree with TRBD2. CDR3 length: 16 amino acids. Germline CDR1 reads ENHRY; CDR2 reads SYGVKD. Unmatched junction bases numbered 13, after V lost 4 bases and J lost 8 bases. The CDR3 DNA follows: TGTGCCATCAGTGGGCGGGCAGCGGGAGTGTTGGATGAGCAGTTCTTC. As protein: CAISGRAAGVLDEQFF.